This T cell receptor beta chain comes out of a study of T cell changes during pregnancy in multiple sclerosis. Only in-frame clones appear in the TCRdb table, and some are missing; sequencing was by immunoSEQ multiplex PCR. Of tens of thousands of clones listed, over 85% are singletons. Trimming removed 7 bases from V and 0 bases from J, with 4 bases in between. The CDR3 runs to 11 residues. From germline, CDR1 is SNHLY and CDR2 FYNNEI. Sample: peripheral blood, taken in the first trimester of pregnancy. The TCR was taken from a female donor with multiple sclerosis, enrolled in a pregnancy study. V gene TRBV2 combines with J gene TRBJ2-7; D ambiguous. CDR3 residues: CASTSSYEQYF. The CDR3 DNA is TGTGCCAGCACGAGCTCCTACGAGCAGTACTTC. The complete variable domain, with remaining parts taken from reference TRBV2 and TRBJ2-7, reads EPEVTQTPSHQVTQMGQEVILRCVPISNHLYFYWYRQILGQKVEFLVSFYNNEISEKSEIFDDQFSVERPDGSNFTLKIRSTKLEDSAMYFCASTSSYEQYFGPGTRLTVT.